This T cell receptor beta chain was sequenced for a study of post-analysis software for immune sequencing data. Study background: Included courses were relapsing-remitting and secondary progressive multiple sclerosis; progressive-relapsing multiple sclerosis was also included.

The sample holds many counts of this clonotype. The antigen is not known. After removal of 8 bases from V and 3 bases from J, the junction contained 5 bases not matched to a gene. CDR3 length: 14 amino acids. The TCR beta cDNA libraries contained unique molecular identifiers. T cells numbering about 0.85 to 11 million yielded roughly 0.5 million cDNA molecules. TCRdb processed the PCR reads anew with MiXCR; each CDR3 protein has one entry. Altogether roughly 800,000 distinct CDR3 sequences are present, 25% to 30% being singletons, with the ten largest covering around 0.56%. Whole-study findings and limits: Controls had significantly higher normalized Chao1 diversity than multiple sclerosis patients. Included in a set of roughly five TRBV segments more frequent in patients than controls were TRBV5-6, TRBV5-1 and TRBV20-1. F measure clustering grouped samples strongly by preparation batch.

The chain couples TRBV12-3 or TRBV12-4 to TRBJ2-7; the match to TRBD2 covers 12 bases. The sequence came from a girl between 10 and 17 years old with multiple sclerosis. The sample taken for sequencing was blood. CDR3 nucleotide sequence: TGTGCCAGCCAATTACTAGCGGGAGGCTACGAGCAGTACTTC. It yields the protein CASQLLAGGYEQYF.